The 15 T cell receptor beta chains below were found in one sample sequenced in a study of shared clonotypes between healthy human individuals. Sequenced by immunoSEQ multiplex PCR; TCRdb stores in-frame clones only, minus some. Of 1.6 million or so clones in the sample, roughly 96% were seen once. The sequenced sample consisted of naive CD4+ T cells sorted from blood. The subset denotes: CD45RA+ positively selected. Every receptor here comes from a man in his thirties or forties in good health.

The J gene is TRBJ1-1, the V gene TRBV10-3; no firm D call. The germline V gene has CDR1 ENHRY and CDR2 SYGVKD. The CDR3 sequence is 16 residues long. V gave up 0 bases and J gave up 4 bases, with 15 bases separating them. The CDR3 DNA reads TGTGCCATCAGTGAGTCGAACCCCCAGGTGGGCACTGAAGCTTTCTTT. Translating gives CAISESNPQVGTEAFF.

This chain joins TRBV7-3 and TRBJ2-2; weak D call: TRBD1 (5 bases). This CDR3 is 16 amino acids long. V was shortened by 2 bases and J by 0 bases, with 10 bases between the two germline ends. CDR1 is SGHTA, CDR2 FQGTGA, per germline. The CDR3 here is CASSLSGSTNTGELFF. The DNA of the CDR3 is TGTGCCAGCAGCTTATCAGGGTCTACGAACACCGGGGAGCTGTTTTTT.

This rearrangement joins TRBV21-1 to TRBJ2-3; the listed D gene, TRBD1, was not tested against the DNA. TRBV21-1 is classified as a pseudogene. The length of the CDR3 is 16 residues. Here the CDR3 DNA reads TGTGCCAGCAGCACGCTTCAGGGACAGGGCACAGATACGCAGTATTTT. Protein sequence: CASSTLQGQGTDTQYF.

CDR3 coding DNA: TGTGCCAGCATCCGGAGCGAGGGGGGGCTTGCAGATACGCAGTATTTT. Residues: CASIRSEGGLADTQYF. This rearrangement joins TRBV5-5 to TRBJ2-3; D perhaps matches TRBD2 (7 bases). This CDR3 has 16 amino acids. Germline V gene data show CDR1 as SGHKS and CDR2 as YYEKEE (reference sequence). The ends were cut back, 6 bases at V and 4 bases at J, with 21 bases in the middle.

This chain uses TRBV14 with TRBJ2-3; either TRBD1 or TRBD2 may supply D (5 bases each). The CDR3 covers 16 residues. Trimming took off 0 bases at V and 1 base at J, with 11 bases between the two ends. Germline-derived CDR1 and CDR2 are SGHDN and FVKESK. In DNA, the CDR3 is TGTGCCAGCAGCCAAGACGGGGCGCGGGGCACAGATACGCAGTATTTT. This encodes CASSQDGARGTDTQYF.

This clone has just one count. V usage is TRBV6-5 and J usage is TRBJ2-7; 10 nucleotides match TRBD2. The V and J ends lost 0 bases and 6 bases, in that order; junction bases with no gene match: 5. From germline, CDR1 is MNHEY and CDR2 SVGAGI. CDR3 size: 15 residues. In nucleotides, the CDR3 is TGTGCCAGCAGTTACTCGAGTCTAGCGGGAGTCGAGCAGTACTTC. Translation gives CASSYSSLAGVEQYF.

As for this clone: Additional DNA sequences in this sample encode the identical CDR3. This sequence joins TRBV7-2 and TRBJ2-5; the D gene is possibly TRBD1 (5 bases). The CDR3 has 14 amino acids. V was trimmed by 1 base and J by 2 bases, leaving 8 bases between them. Per germline, CDR1 SGHTA and CDR2 FQGNSA. In DNA form, the CDR3 reads TGTGCCAGCAGCTTAGTTTCAGGGCAAGAGACCCAGTACTTC. This codes for CASSLVSGQETQYF.

The chain recombines TRBV6-4 with TRBJ2-1; TRBD1 agrees at 7 bases. Trimming at V came to 3 bases and at J to 14 bases, leaving 16 bases not matched to a gene. Germline loops: CDR1 MRHNA, CDR2 SNTAGT. This CDR3 has 15 amino acids. The CDR3 loop is CASSERLSRTGVKFF. DNA of the CDR3: TGTGCCAGCAGTGAGCGGTTATCCCGGACAGGTGTTAAGTTCTTC.

This chain links TRBV7-3 with TRBJ2-3; D unresolved. Germline assignment: CDR1 SGHTA and CDR2 FQGTGA. V was trimmed by 2 bases and J by 0 bases, leaving 6 bases between them. The CDR3 contains 14 residues. The CDR3 loop is CASSLYSSTDTQYF. CDR3 nucleotide sequence: TGTGCCAGCAGCTTATACTCTAGCACAGATACGCAGTATTTT.

The table lists this clone with a count of one. Other DNA sequences from this sample encode an identical CDR3 as well. The V and J genes are TRBV5-4 and TRBJ2-7, with 8 bases lining up with TRBD1. The germline V gene has CDR1 SGHNT and CDR2 YYREEE (reference sequence). The length of the CDR3 is 14 residues. The V segment lost 3 bases and the J segment 4 bases; nucleotides outside the gene matches: 6. CDR3 residues: CASSSRQGTYEQYF. The CDR3 DNA reads as TGTGCCAGCAGCTCACGACAGGGGACTTACGAGCAGTACTTC.

This clone appeared a single time. The chain couples TRBV7-2 to TRBJ1-5; D is unclear. Trimming pared 4 bases from V and 6 bases from J, leaving 10 bases between. The CDR3 spans 13 residues. Germline CDR1 is SGHTA and CDR2 is FQGNSA. CDR3 protein: CASSSSSSQPQHF. The DNA for the CDR3 is TGTGCCAGCAGCTCGAGCAGTAGTCAGCCCCAGCATTTT.

The gene calls are TRBV11-2 and TRBJ2-7; tentatively, D is TRBD1 (6 bases). Looked up from germline, CDR1 is SGHAT and CDR2 is FQNNGV. The CDR3 contains 12 residues. Between the trimmed V and J ends, which lost 3 bases and 7 bases, there was a span of 10 bases. This CDR3 reads CASSFQGWEQYF. CDR3 DNA sequence: TGTGCCAGCAGCTTCCAGGGGTGGGAGCAGTACTTC.

The gene calls are TRBV11-2 and TRBJ1-4, with D possibly matching TRBD1 (5 bases). This CDR3 has 16 residues. V was cut by 5 bases and J by 5 bases, with 18 bases left in between. Germline CDR1 is SGHAT and CDR2 is FQNNGV. CDR3 bases: TGTGCCAGCAGCCCGATTCGGCAGGGTCCAAATGAAAAACTGTTTTTT. It codes for CASSPIRQGPNEKLFF.

This chain uses TRBV30 with TRBJ1-2; possible D gene TRBD1, 6 bases. Germline loops: CDR1 GTSNPN, CDR2 SVGIG (reference sequence). The germline V and J ends were trimmed by 0 bases and 8 bases, with 13 bases remaining between them. The CDR3 contains 13 residues. CDR3 amino acids: CAWSVITGYGYTF. The CDR3 nucleotides are TGTGCCTGGAGTGTCATTACAGGGTACGGCTACACCTTC.

This clone has just a few counts. Other DNA variants within this sample encode the same CDR3. V and J are TRBV5-1 and TRBJ2-7; 9 bases are shared with TRBD1. This CDR3 is built from 13 residues. The trim removed 4 bases at V and 6 bases at J, leaving 5 bases unmatched. Germline-derived CDR1 and CDR2 are SGHRS and YFSETQ. CDR3 sequence reads: CASSLGQGIEQYF. CDR3 sequence (DNA): TGCGCCAGCAGCCTGGGACAGGGTATCGAGCAGTACTTC.